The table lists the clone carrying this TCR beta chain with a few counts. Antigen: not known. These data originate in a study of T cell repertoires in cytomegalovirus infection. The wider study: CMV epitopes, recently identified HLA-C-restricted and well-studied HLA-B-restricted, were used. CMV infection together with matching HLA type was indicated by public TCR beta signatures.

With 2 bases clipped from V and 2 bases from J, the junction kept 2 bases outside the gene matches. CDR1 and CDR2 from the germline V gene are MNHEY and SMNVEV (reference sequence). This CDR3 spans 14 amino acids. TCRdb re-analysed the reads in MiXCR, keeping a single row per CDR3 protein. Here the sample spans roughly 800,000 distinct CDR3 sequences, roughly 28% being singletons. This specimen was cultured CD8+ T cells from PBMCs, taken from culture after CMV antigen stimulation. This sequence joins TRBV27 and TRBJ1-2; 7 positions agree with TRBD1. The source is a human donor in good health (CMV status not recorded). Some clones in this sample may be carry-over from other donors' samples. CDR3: CASSLRDSNYGYTF. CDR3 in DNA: TGTGCCAGCAGTTTAAGGGACAGCAACTATGGCTACACCTTC.